This TCR beta chain was sequenced during a study of cytomegalovirus exposure and HLA in healthy donors (dated by TCRdb to about 2017). Some background on the complete study: An earlier analysis of roughly 610 of the donors reported about 300 Gb of sequence data and 90 million to 120 million unique TCR beta sequences obtained from some 170 million T cells. A later analysis re-examined previously published TCR beta repertoires from roughly 650 donors and added high-resolution HLA genotyping to investigate patterns of TCR occurrence. Typing coverage differed by locus: A, B, C, DRB1 and DQB1 were typed in roughly 629-630 donors, DQA1 in 500 to 550, DPA1 in 600 to 610, and DPB1 in 472. The study aimed to test whether cataloging public T cell receptors could reveal signatures of past pathogen exposure. Because of strong linkage in the cohort, 5 or 6 DR-DQ haplotypes were treated as single units for association and clustering. About 300 gigabases of sequencing data and 70 million to 100 million unique TCR sequences were included in an early release covering over 600 HLA-typed donors. All discovery cohort repertoires had been generated using a single sequencing platform. Of the 350 to 450 genotyped donors, 81% fell in the genetic ancestry cluster associated with self-reported Caucasian donors. To predict cytomegalovirus infection status, the study brought together high-throughput TCR immunosequencing, statistical association of individual TCRs with disease status, and machine learning. In a later genetic analysis, genome-wide SNP genotypes for about 55% of the roughly 700 donors were used, and that subset was treated as a discovery cohort. In addition to the first cohort of approximately 670 subjects, a separate validation cohort of 120 different subjects was used. Across about 370 genotyped donors of the cohort, an average of roughly 250,000 unique TCR beta nucleotide sequences per donor were sequenced, and 15% to 20% of those sequences were non-productive. In an earlier analysis of roughly 580 of the donors, high-throughput TCR beta sequencing was used to judge whether each TCR beta V gene segment behaved as functional or pseudogenic. Donor age, sex, ethnicity and CMV serostatus were collected together with the repertoire data. The later analysis used no new phenotypic data to find candidate immune exposures, relying instead on TCR beta sequences and their occurrence across donors. Both class I and class II loci were covered by HLA typing, at four-digit resolution. The study profiled the T cell repertoires of 500 to 800 subjects by immunosequencing and related them to cytomegalovirus serostatus.

The CDR3 runs 15 amino acids, cysteine and phenylalanine included. Kept here is only the CDR3 DNA, which spans 45 bases and is read in frame from base 1. Trimming removed 4 bases from V and 2 bases from J; the gene matches leave 2 bases unexplained. For CDR1 and CDR2, the germline V gene lists SGHRS and YFSETQ. In total, approximately 690 healthy bone marrow donors made up the cohort. At the time of sampling, every cohort member was nominally healthy, though immune exposures that went unrecorded were likely present. The donor tested CMV seropositive and was one of the 289 seropositive cohort members. A peripheral blood sample was collected from each donor, and TCR beta sequencing was performed on peripheral blood mononuclear cells. The Qiagen DNeasy Blood Extraction Kit was used to extract genomic DNA from the blood cell samples. The method was the immunoSEQ multiplex PCR assay. For the multiplex PCR, a mixture combining 60 forward primers for TCR Vbeta segments and 13 reverse primers for TCR Jbeta segments was used. The CDR3 region of rearranged TCR beta genes was amplified from genomic DNA by a multiplex PCR assay. Amplified TCR beta libraries were sequenced as 87-base-pair reads on the Illumina HiSeq System. On the authors' methods: In a later analysis, roughly 80 million unique TCR beta chains were counted across the approximately 640 repertoires, and approximately 11 million of these chains were shared by at least two donors. A nearest-neighbor algorithm error-corrected the raw reads and collapsed the reads into unique sequences, merging closely related sequences to remove PCR and sequencing errors. V, D and J gene segments were assigned by aligning CDR3 sequences to IMGT reference sequences. For a sequence to be retained, a match of at least six nucleotides to both a V gene segment and a J gene segment was required. Rearrangements were called productive when the CDR3 lacked stop codons and stayed in frame with V and J; all others were non-productive. Following IMGT convention, CDR3 was defined as the stretch from the second conserved V-encoded cysteine to the conserved J-encoded phenylalanine. Sequences without an unambiguous match to a single V gene segment were excluded from the earlier analysis of about 630 of the donors. An earlier analysis of several hundred of the donors called V segments functional above 56.7% productive rearrangements and segregating when the between-donor standard deviation exceeded 5%. A statistical classification framework was developed to diagnose cytomegalovirus status using the catalog of TCR beta chain sequences. In a later analysis, V and J genes were assigned by comparing TCR nucleotide sequences against IMGT/GENE-DB human TR gene sequences. In a later analysis, CDR3 sequences and most-parsimonious VDJ recombination scenarios were assigned using the TCRdist pipeline. In a later analysis, each TCR beta chain was defined by its CDR3 amino acid sequence together with its V-gene family, and reads without a unique V-gene family were excluded. As a way to deal with suspected cross-contamination and a sequencing artifact, a later analysis dropped hundreds of nucleotide sequences that were highly shared and had low generation probability. In a later analysis, a clonal expansion index was calculated for each public chain from normalized within-repertoire ranks of inferred template counts. In a later analysis, generation probabilities were computed with a VDJ recombination model fitted to out-of-frame rearrangements, and the resulting probabilities were checked against IGoR. A later analysis scored TCR-TCR, TCR-HLA and TCR-CMV co-occurrence with hypergeometric tests, applying a repertoire-size bias correction to TCR pairs. To estimate false discovery rates, a later analysis permuted the HLA or CMV assignments 20 times. In a later analysis, co-occurring TCRs were grouped using DBSCAN, and TCRdist sequence similarity was added for clustering within HLA-allele-positive subsets. Repertoires with fewer than 30,000 or more than 120,000 public chains were left out of co-occurrence clustering, as were five repertoires with anomalous nucleotide sharing. TCRdb took over this immuneACCESS table, retaining in-frame rearrangements with V and J assigned. Such tables are incomplete; in checked studies, under half of the missing clones stem from an unresolved V gene, and the remainder is unexplained. Clonal size and the V and J genes are those of that table, whereas D and trimming came from the DNA. The sample table records approximately 84,000 clones; more than 70% of these occur just once. The ten largest account for roughly 2.6% of the sample.

With respect to this clone: The antigen this receptor binds is unknown. Base qualities are not provided; no much larger clone lies one nucleotide away.

Study-wide conclusions, independent of this receptor: A later analysis reported that several top co-occurrence clusters appeared linked to parvovirus B19, influenza, CMV and Epstein-Barr virus. The cohort was sequenced for TCR beta chains only, and without alpha or paired-chain data the features that could be detected were limited. For the cohort, immune exposure information was limited to CMV serostatus. The classifier was reported to diagnose cytomegalovirus status with high specificity and sensitivity in both the original and validation cohorts. Some IMGT-functional V segments, including TRBV6-2 and TRBV6-3, could not be distinguished by the 87-base-pair reads and were therefore excluded. A few of the identified cytomegalovirus-associated TCR beta chains were confirmed in vitro to be specific for cytomegalovirus antigens. According to a later genetic analysis, donors in an Asian-associated ancestry cluster had fewer N-insertions in productive TCRs than the roughly 700-donor mean. In a later genetic analysis, a missense DCLRE1C variant was associated with V-gene and J-gene trimming of TCR beta chains, and the association was replicated in an independent cohort. Assigning TCR associations to individual alleles was difficult when HLA alleles, especially DR and DQ, strongly co-occurred. Sequencing depth was assumed to be roughly uniform across donors in the presence/absence analyses, though that assumption may not hold. A cluster of highly shared sequence variants was judged likely to represent a technical artifact of the sequencing pipeline. In a later analysis, TCR association rates were found to vary across HLA loci, with the most associated TCRs seen for DRB1 alleles and the fewest for HLA-C alleles. A total of fewer than 200 TCR beta chains were listed by the study as associated with cytomegalovirus. A later analysis found that HLA-associated TCR beta chains were more clonally expanded and had lower generation probabilities than equally common non-associated chains. Because some donors lacked HLA typing at each locus, the association tests relied only on the typed subset. In an earlier analysis of approximately 590 of the donors, most TCR beta V segments appeared in productive rearrangements about 90% or about 30% of the time, broadly matching IMGT annotations. The earlier analysis of approximately 590 of the donors excluded 15 to 20 rarely observed V segments, including chromosome 9 orphons, because counts were too low. The authors suggested that the approach could potentially be extended to other disease states and immunological phenotypes. Correlated functional status among segregating V segments might reflect linkage disequilibrium, but an unknown experimental factor could not be ruled out. While some public TCRs were present in many individuals, most TCR sequences turned up only very rarely across donors. A further reported finding was that TCR beta sequences accurately predicted the HLA-A and HLA-B alleles for most subjects in the first cohort. A later analysis found that most CMV-associated TCR beta chains appeared HLA-restricted, with HLA associations seemingly driven largely by CMV exposure. In a later analysis, some 17,000 TCR beta sequences were associated with specific HLA alleles at a false discovery rate of 0.05.

The sequence is built from TRBV5-1 and TRBJ2-7; a stretch of 14 junction bases matches TRBD2. The receptor was isolated from a male donor in good health and CMV-seropositive. Sequenced sample: PBMCs. The CDR3 sequence is CASSTGLAGAYEQYF. The nucleotide sequence is given as TGCGCCAGCAGCACGGGACTAGCGGGAGCCTACGAGCAGTACTTC.